Sequencing of this T cell receptor (beta chain) was carried out in a study of shared clonotypes between healthy human individuals. Germline loops: CDR1 LNHNV, CDR2 YYDKDF (reference sequence). CDR3 length: 16 residues. The V and J ends lost 3 bases and 1 base respectively, with 13 bases between them. Sequencing used immunoSEQ multiplex PCR; TCRdb keeps in-frame clones, though not all of them. The table has approximately 2,300,000 clones, 85% to 95% seen once. The sequence derives from a man aged 18 to 30 in good health. Some clones in this sample may be carry-over from other donors' samples. Sequences were obtained from naive CD4+ T cells from PBMCs. The subset is: CD45RA+ positively selected. This chain links TRBV15 with TRBJ1-5, with D possibly matching TRBD1 (5 bases). This CDR3 is CATSSSGARSNQPQHF. The CDR3 DNA follows: TGTGCCACCAGCAGTTCTGGGGCCCGAAGCAATCAGCCCCAGCATTTT.